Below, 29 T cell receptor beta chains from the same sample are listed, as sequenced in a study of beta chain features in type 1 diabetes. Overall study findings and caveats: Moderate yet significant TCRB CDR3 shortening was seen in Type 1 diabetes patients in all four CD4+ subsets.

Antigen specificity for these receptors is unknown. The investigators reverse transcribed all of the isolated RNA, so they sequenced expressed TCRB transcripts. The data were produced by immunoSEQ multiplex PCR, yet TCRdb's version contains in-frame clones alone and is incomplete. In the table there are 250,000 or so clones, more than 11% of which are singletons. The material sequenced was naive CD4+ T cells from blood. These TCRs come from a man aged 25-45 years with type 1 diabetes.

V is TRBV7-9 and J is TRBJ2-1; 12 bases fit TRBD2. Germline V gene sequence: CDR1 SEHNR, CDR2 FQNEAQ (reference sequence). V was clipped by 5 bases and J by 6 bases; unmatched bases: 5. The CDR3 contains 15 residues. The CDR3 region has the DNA TGTGCCAGCAGCAGTGCTAGCGGGGGGGCCAATGAGCAGTTCTTC. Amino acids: CASSSASGGANEQFF.

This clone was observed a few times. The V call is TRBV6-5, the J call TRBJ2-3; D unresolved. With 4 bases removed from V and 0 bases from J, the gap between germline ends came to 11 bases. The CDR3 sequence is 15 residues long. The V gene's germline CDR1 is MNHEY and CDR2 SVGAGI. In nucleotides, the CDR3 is TGTGCCAGCAGTTCGTACTCTTCTAGCACAGATACGCAGTATTTT. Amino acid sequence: CASSSYSSSTDTQYF.

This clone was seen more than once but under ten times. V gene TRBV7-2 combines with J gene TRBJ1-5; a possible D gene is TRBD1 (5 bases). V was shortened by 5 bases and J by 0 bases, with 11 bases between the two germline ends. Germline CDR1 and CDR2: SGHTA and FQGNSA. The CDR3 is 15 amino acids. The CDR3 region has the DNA TGTGCCAGCAGCCATGACAGTAATAGCAATCAGCCCCAGCATTTT. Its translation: CASSHDSNSNQPQHF. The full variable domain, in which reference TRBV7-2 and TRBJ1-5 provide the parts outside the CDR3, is GAGVSQSPSNKVTEKGKDVELRCDPISGHTALYWYRQSLGQGLEFLIYFQGNSAPDKSGLPSDRFSAERTGGSVSTLTIQRTQQEDSAVYLCASSHDSNSNQPQHFGDGTRLSIL.

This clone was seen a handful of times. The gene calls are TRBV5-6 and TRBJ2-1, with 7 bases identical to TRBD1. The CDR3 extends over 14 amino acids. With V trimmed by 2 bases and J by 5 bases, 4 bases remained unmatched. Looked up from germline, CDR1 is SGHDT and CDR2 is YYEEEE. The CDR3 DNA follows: TGTGCCAGCAGCTTCCGGGACAGACACAATGAGCAGTTCTTC. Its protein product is CASSFRDRHNEQFF.

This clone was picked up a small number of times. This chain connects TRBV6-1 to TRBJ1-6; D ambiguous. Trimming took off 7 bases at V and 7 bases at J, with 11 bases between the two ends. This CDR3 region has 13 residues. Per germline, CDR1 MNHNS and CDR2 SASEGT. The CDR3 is CASTGTVNSPLHF. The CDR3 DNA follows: TGTGCCAGCACCGGCACAGTGAATTCACCCCTCCACTTT.

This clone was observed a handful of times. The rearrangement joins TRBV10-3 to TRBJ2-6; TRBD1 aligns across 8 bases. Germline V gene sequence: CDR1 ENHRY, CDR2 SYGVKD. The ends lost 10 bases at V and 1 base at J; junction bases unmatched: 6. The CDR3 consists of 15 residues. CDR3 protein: CASRQGPSGANVLTF. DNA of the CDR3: TGTGCCAGCAGACAGGGGCCATCTGGGGCCAACGTCCTGACTTTC.

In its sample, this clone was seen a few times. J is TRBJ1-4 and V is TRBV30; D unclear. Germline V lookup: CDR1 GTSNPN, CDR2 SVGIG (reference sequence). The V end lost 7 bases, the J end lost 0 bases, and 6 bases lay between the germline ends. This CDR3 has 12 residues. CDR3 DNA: TGTGCCTCCTCCGCAACTAATGAAAAACTGTTTTTT. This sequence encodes CASSATNEKLFF.

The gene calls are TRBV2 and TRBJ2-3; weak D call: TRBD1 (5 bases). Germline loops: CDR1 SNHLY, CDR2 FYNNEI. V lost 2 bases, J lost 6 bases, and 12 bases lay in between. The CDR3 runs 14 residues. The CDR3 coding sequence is TGTGCCAGCAGTGAATTAGAGAAGGGGGATACGCAGTATTTT. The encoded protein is CASSELEKGDTQYF. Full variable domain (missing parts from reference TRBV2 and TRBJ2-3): EPEVTQTPSHQVTQMGQEVILRCVPISNHLYFYWYRQILGQKVEFLVSFYNNEISEKSEIFDDQFSVERPDGSNFTLKIRSTKLEDSAMYFCASSELEKGDTQYFGPGTRLTVL.

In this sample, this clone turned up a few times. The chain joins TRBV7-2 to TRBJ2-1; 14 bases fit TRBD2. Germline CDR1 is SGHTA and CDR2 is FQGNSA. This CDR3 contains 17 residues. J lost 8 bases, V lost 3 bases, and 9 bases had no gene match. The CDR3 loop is CASSLARLAGGRDEQFF. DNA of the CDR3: TGTGCCAGCAGCTTGGCCAGACTAGCGGGGGGGCGAGATGAGCAGTTCTTC.

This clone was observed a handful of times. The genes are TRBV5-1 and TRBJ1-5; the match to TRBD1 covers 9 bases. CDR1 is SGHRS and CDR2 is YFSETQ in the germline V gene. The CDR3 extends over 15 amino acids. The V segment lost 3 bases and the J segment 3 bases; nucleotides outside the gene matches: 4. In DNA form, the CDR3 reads TGCGCCAGCAGCTCCGGGACAGGGACCAATCAGCCCCAGCATTTT. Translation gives CASSSGTGTNQPQHF. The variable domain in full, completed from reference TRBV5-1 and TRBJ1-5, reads KAGVTQTPRYLIKTRGQQVTLSCSPISGHRSVSWYQQTPGQGLQFLFEYFSETQRNKGNFPGRFSGRQFSNSRSEMNVSTLELGDSALYLCASSSGTGTNQPQHFGDGTRLSIL.

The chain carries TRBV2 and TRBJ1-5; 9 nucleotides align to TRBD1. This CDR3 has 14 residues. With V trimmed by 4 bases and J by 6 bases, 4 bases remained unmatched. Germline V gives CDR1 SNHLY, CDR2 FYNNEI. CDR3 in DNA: TGTGCCAGCAGTGGAACAGGGGGCAGTCAGCCCCAGCATTTT. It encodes CASSGTGGSQPQHF.

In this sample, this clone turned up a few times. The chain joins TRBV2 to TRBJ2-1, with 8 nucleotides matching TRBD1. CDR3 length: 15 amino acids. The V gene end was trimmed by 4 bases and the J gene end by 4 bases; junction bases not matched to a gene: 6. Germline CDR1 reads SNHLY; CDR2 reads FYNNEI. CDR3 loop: CASSGTGIIYNEQFF. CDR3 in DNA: TGTGCCAGCAGTGGGACAGGGATCATATACAATGAGCAGTTCTTC. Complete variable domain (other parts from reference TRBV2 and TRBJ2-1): EPEVTQTPSHQVTQMGQEVILRCVPISNHLYFYWYRQILGQKVEFLVSFYNNEISEKSEIFDDQFSVERPDGSNFTLKIRSTKLEDSAMYFCASSGTGIIYNEQFFGPGTRLTVL.

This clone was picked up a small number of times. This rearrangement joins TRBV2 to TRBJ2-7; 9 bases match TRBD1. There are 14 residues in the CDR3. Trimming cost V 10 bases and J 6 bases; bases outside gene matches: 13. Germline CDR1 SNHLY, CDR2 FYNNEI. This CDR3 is CATHPEGQGFEQYF. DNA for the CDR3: TGTGCCACCCATCCGGAAGGACAGGGGTTCGAGCAGTACTTC.

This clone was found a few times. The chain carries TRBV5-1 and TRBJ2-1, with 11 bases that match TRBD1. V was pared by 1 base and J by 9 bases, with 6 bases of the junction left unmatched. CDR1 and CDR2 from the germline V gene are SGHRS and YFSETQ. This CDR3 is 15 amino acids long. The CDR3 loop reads CASSLSGTGGSEQFF. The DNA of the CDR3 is TGCGCCAGCAGCTTGTCCGGGACAGGGGGGAGTGAGCAGTTCTTC.

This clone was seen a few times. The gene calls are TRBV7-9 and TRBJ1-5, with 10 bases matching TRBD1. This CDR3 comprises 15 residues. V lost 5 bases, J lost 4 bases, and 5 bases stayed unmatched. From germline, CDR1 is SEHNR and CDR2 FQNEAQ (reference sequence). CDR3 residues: CASSPGDRGNQPQHF. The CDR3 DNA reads TGTGCCAGCAGCCCGGGGGACAGGGGAAATCAGCCCCAGCATTTT.

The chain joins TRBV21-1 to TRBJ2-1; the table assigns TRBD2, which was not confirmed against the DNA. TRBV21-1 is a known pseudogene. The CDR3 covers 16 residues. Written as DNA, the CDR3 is TGTGCCAGCAGCAAAGTCGCGGGGAGCTCCTACAATGAGCAGTTCTTC. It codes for CASSKVAGSSYNEQFF.

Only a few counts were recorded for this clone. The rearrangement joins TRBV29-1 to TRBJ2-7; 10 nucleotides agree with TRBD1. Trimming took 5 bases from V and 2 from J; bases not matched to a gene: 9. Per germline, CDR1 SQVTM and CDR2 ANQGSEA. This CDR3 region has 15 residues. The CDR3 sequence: CSVPQSGQGPYEQYF. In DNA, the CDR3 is TGCAGCGTTCCACAATCGGGACAGGGGCCCTACGAGCAGTACTTC.

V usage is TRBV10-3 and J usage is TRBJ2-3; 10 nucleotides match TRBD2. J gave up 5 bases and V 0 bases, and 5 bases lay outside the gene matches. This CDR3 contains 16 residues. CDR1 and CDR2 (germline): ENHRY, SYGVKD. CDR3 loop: CAISESLAGVGDTQYF. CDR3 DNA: TGTGCCATCAGTGAGTCGCTAGCGGGAGTGGGAGATACGCAGTATTTT.

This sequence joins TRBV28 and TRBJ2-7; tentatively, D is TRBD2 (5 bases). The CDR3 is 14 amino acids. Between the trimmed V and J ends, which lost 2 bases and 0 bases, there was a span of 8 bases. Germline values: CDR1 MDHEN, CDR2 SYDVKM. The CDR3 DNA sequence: TGTGCCAGCAGTTTAGGAGGCCTCTCCTACGAGCAGTACTTC. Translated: CASSLGGLSYEQYF.

The CDR3 loop is CASSSGQGAETQYF. The CDR3 bases are TGTGCCAGCAGTTCGGGACAGGGAGCGGAGACCCAGTACTTC. The chain joins TRBV6-6 to TRBJ2-5; 9 nucleotides line up with TRBD1. With 4 bases clipped from V and 5 bases from J, the junction kept 5 bases outside the gene matches. Germline CDR1 is MNHNY and CDR2 is SVGAGI (reference sequence). The CDR3 covers 14 residues.

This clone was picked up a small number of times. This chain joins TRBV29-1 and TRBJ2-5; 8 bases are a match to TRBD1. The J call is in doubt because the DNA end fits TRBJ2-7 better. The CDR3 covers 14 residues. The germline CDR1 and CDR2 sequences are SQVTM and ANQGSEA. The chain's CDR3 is CSVSSDRESYEQYF. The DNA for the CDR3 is TGCAGCGTGTCATCGGACAGGGAATCCTACGAGCAGTACTTC.

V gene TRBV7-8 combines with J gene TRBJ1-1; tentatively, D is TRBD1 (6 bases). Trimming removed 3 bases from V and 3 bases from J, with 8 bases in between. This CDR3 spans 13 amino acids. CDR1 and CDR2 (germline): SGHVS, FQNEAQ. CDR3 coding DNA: TGTGCCAGCAGCTTGAGGACAGACACTGAAGCTTTCTTT. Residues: CASSLRTDTEAFF.

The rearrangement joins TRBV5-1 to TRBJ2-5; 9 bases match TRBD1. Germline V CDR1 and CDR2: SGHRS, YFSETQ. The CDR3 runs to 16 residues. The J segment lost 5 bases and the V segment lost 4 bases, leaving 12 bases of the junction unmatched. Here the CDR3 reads CASSQTLTGGPETQYF. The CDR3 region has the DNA TGCGCCAGCAGCCAAACCTTGACAGGGGGGCCGGAGACCCAGTACTTC.

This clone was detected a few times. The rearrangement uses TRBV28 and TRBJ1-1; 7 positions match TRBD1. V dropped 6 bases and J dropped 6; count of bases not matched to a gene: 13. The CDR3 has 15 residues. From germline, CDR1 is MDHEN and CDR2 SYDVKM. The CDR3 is CASSPHETGRPEAFF. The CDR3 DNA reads TGTGCCAGCAGCCCACATGAGACAGGGCGGCCTGAAGCTTTCTTT.

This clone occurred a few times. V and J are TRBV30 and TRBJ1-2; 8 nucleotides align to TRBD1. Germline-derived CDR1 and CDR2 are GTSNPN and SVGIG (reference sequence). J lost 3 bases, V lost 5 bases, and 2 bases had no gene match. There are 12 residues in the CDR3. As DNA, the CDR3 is TGTGCCTGGGCGACAGGGGACTATGGCTACACCTTC. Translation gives CAWATGDYGYTF.

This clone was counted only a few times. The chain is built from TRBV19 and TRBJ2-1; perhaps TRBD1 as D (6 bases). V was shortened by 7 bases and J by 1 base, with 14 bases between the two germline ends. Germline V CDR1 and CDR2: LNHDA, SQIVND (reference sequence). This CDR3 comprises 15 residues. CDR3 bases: TGTGCCAGTACCTCCGGGACAAAATCCTACAATGAGCAGTTCTTC. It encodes CASTSGTKSYNEQFF.

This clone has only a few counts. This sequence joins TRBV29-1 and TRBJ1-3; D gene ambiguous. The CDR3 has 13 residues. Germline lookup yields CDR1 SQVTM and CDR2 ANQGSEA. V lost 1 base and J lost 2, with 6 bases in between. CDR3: CSVEGRAGNTIYF. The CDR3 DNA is TGCAGCGTTGAAGGGCGGGCTGGAAACACCATATATTTT. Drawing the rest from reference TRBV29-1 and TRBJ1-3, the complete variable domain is SAVISQKPSRDICQRGTSLTIQCQVDSQVTMMFWYRQQPGQSLTLIATANQGSEATYESGFVIDKFPISRPNLTFSTLTVSNMSPEDSSIYLCSVEGRAGNTIYFGEGSWLTVV.

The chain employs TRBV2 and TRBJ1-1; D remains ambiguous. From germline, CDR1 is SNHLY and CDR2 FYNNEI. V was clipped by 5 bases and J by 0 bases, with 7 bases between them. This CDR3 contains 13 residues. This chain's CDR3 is CASSLDMNTEAFF. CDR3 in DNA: TGTGCCAGCAGTCTTGACATGAACACTGAAGCTTTCTTT.

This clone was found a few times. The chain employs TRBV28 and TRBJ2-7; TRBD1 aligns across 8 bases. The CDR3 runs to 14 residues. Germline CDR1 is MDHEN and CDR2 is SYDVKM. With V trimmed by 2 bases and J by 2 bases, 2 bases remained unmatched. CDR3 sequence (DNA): TGTGCCAGCAGTTTAGCAGGGGGCGCCTACGAGCAGTACTTC. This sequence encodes CASSLAGGAYEQYF.